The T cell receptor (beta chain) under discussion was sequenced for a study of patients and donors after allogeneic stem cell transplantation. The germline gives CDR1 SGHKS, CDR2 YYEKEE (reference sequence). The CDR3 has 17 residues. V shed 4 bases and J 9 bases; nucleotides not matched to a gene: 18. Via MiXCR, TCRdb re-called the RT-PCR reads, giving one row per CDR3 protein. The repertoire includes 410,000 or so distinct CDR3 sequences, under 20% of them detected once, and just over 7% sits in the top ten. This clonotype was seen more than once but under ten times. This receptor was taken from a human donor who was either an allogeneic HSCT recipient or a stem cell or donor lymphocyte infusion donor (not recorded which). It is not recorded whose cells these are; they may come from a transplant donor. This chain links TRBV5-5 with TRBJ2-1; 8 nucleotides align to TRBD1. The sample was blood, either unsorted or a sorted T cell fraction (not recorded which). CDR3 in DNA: TGTGCCAGCAGCCCCCGACAGGGGCTCATTCTCGTGGGTGAGCAGTTCTTC. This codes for CASSPRQGLILVGEQFF.